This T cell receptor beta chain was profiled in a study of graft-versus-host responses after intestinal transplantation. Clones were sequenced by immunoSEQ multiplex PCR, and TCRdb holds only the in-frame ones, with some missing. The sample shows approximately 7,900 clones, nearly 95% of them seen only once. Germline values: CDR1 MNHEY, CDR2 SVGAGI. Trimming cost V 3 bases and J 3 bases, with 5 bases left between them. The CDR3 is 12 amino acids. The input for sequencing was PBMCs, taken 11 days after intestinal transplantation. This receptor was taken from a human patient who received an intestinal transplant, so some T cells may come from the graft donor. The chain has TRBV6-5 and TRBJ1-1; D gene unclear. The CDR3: CASSYSDTEAFF. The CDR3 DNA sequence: TGTGCCAGCAGTTATTCGGACACTGAAGCTTTCTTT.